This T cell receptor beta chain was sequenced during a study of CD8 T cells in Susac syndrome. The authors sequenced TCR beta from blood CD8+ and CD4+ T cells. The ends lost 5 bases at V and 1 base at J; junction bases unmatched: 10. Germline V CDR1 and CDR2: SGHVS, FQNEAQ. The CDR3 spans 16 residues. cDNA came from about 0.46 to 1 ug RNA primed by random hexamers. Using its own MiXCR run on the immunoSEQ multiplex PCR reads, TCRdb lists one record per CDR3 protein. The sample contains 150,000 to 200,000 distinct CDR3 sequences, about 94% of which appear only once. Sample: CD4+ T cells from PBMCs. The chain uses TRBV7-8 and TRBJ2-5; 7 positions agree with TRBD1. The receptor's source is a human donor in good health. CDR3 sequence (DNA): TGTGCCAGCAGCCGCCGACAGGGATGGGGCCAAGAGACCCAGTACTTC. Protein sequence: CASSRRQGWGQETQYF. The full variable domain, in which reference TRBV7-8 and TRBJ2-5 provide the parts outside the CDR3, is GAGVSQSPRYKVAKRGQDVALRCDPISGHVSLFWYQQALGQGPEFLTYFQNEAQLDKSGLPSDRFFAERPEGSVSTLKIQRTQQEDSAVYLCASSRRQGWGQETQYFGPGTRLLVL.